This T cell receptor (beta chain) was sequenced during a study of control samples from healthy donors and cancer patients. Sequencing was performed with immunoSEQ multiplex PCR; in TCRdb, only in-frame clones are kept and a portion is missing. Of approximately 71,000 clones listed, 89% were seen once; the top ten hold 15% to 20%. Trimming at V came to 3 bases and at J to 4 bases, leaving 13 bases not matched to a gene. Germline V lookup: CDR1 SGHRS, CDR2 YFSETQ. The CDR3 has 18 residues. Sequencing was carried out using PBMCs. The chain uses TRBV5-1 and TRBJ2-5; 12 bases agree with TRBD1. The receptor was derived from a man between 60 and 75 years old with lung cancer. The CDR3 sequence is CASSSGQGAAMRGETQYF. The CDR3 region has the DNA TGCGCCAGCAGCTCGGGACAGGGGGCGGCAATGAGAGGAGAGACCCAGTACTTC.